The next 9 T cell receptor beta chains were all read from a single sample in a study of shared clonotypes between healthy human individuals. Terminally differentiated effector memory CD45RA+ cells were excluded from the naive CD8 cells, which were CD45RO-negative and positively selected for CCR7. The table came from immunoSEQ multiplex PCR; TCRdb's copy has only in-frame clones and leaves some out. This table has roughly 550,000 clones, 95% to 96% appearing once. Sequenced: naive CD8+ T cells sorted from blood. The receptor source for this set is a woman in her twenties or thirties in good health.

DNA for the CDR3: TGCGCCAGCAGCTTTATCTATCCGAGCTACGAGCAGTACTTC. It is translated as CASSFIYPSYEQYF. The V gene is TRBV5-1, the J gene TRBJ2-7; D ambiguous. CDR1 is SGHRS, CDR2 YFSETQ, per germline. This CDR3 spans 14 amino acids. With 2 bases removed from V and 3 bases from J, the gap between germline ends came to 12 bases.

As regards this clone: In the same sample, other DNA sequences code for this CDR3. V usage is TRBV7-9 and J usage is TRBJ2-3; D is perhaps TRBD1 (5 bases). The germline V gene encodes CDR1 SEHNR and CDR2 FQNEAQ (reference sequence). The CDR3 is 12 residues long. V lost 3 bases, J lost 4 bases, and 5 bases lay in between. The CDR3 region is CASSLGPDTQYF. In DNA, the CDR3 is TGTGCCAGCAGCTTGGGGCCAGATACGCAGTATTTT.

The V and J genes are TRBV5-5 and TRBJ2-7, with D hard to call. Per germline, CDR1 SGHKS and CDR2 YYEKEE (reference sequence). V was cut by 2 bases and J by 2 bases, with 5 bases left in between. This CDR3 region has 12 residues. CDR3 sequence: CASSLPPYEQYF. The CDR3 DNA reads TGTGCCAGCAGCTTACCCCCCTACGAGCAGTACTTC.

The chain is built from TRBV5-6 and TRBJ2-2; D ambiguous. The CDR3 loop spans 15 amino acids. Trimming pared 4 bases from V and 1 base from J, leaving 11 bases between. CDR1 and CDR2 (germline): SGHDT, YYEEEE. CDR3 residues: CASSHDLVNTGELFF. CDR3 nucleotide sequence: TGTGCCAGCAGCCATGACTTAGTGAACACCGGGGAGCTGTTTTTT. Together with reference TRBV5-6 and TRBJ2-2, the CDR3 gives the full variable domain: DAGVTQSPTHLIKTRGQQVTLRCSPKSGHDTVSWYQQALGQGPQFIFQYYEEEERQRGNFPDRFSGHQFPNYSSELNVNALLLGDSALYLCASSHDLVNTGELFFGEGSRLTVL.

This chain uses TRBV13 with TRBJ2-3; 10 nucleotides agree with TRBD2. The J segment lost 2 bases and the V segment lost 5 bases, leaving 7 bases of the junction unmatched. This CDR3 contains 16 residues. Germline V gene lookup returns CDR1 PRHDT and CDR2 FYEKMQ (reference sequence). The CDR3 DNA follows: TGTGCCAGCAGCCACCGGACTAGCGGTTACACAGATACGCAGTATTTT. Residues: CASSHRTSGYTDTQYF.

This chain connects TRBV6-5 to TRBJ2-7; D remains ambiguous. V was trimmed by 8 bases and J by 3 bases, leaving 17 bases between them. The CDR3 spans 14 residues. Germline-derived CDR1 and CDR2 are MNHEY and SVGAGI. The CDR3 region is CASLDPSAHYEQYF. The CDR3 bases are TGTGCCAGCCTCGACCCGAGCGCACACTACGAGCAGTACTTC.

V is TRBV29-1 and J is TRBJ1-3; no clear D gene. Germline CDR1 SQVTM, CDR2 ANQGSEA. The V end was cut by 4 bases, the J end by 0 bases, with 7 bases between. CDR3 length equals 13 residues. The CDR3 nucleotides read TGCAGCGTTGGGGTAGACTCTGGAAACACCATATATTTT. It translates to CSVGVDSGNTIYF.

This chain links TRBV19 with TRBJ1-4, with 7 bases fitting TRBD1. Germline V gene data show CDR1 as LNHDA and CDR2 as SQIVND (reference sequence). Trimming cost V 5 bases and J 3 bases; bases outside gene matches: 3. This CDR3 has 14 amino acids. In DNA, the CDR3 is TGTGCCAGTAGTGAGGGGACAGCTAATGAAAAACTGTTTTTT. Encoded protein: CASSEGTANEKLFF.

This clone was found once. This rearrangement joins TRBV7-8 to TRBJ2-5; maybe TRBD2 (6 bases). This CDR3 comprises 15 residues. V dropped 0 bases and J dropped 1 base, with 9 bases sitting between them. CDR1 SGHVS and CDR2 FQNEAQ come from the germline V gene. CDR3 nucleotide sequence: TGTGCCAGCAGCTTAGCGCGGGAACTCCAAGAGACCCAGTACTTC. Its protein is CASSLARELQETQYF.